This T cell receptor (beta chain) was sequenced during a study of T cell repertoires in cytomegalovirus infection. TCRdb reprocessed the reads via MiXCR and lists one record per CDR3 protein. The sample lists a few hundred thousand distinct CDR3 sequences, around a tenth seen once, with 4.3% in the top ten. The ends lost 3 bases at V and 5 bases at J; junction bases unmatched: 7. The germline CDR1 and CDR2 sequences are SGHTA and FQGNSA. The CDR3 has 15 residues. There are many counts of this clonotype. The sequencing input was PBMCs. The rearrangement uses TRBV7-2 and TRBJ1-1; 9 bases match TRBD1. This receptor was taken from a human donor in good health (CMV status not recorded). Some clones in this sample may be carry-over from other donors' samples. CDR3 region: CASSFRGQGTTEAFF. CDR3 in DNA: TGTGCCAGCAGCTTTCGTGGACAGGGGACGACTGAAGCTTTCTTT.